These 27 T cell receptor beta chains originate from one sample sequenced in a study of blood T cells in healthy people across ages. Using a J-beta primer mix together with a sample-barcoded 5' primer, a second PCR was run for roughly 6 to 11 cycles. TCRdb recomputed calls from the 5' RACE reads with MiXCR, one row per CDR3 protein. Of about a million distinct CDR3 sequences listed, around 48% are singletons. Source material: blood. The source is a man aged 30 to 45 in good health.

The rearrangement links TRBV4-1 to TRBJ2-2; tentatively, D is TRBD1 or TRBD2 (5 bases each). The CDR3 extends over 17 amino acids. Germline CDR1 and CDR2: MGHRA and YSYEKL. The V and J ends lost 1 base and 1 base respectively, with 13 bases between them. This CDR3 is CASSQAVRGRNTGELFF. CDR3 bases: TGCGCCAGCAGCCAAGCGGTACGGGGCCGGAACACCGGGGAGCTGTTTTTT.

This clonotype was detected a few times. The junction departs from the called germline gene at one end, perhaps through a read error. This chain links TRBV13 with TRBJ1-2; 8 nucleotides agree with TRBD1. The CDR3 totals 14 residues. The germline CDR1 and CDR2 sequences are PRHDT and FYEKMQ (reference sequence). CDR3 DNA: TGTGCCAGCAGCCTAGGACAGGGTCCTAGTGGCTACACCTTC. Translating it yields CASSLGQGPSGYTF. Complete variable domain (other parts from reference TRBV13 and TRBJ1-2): AAGVIQSPRHLIKEKRETATLKCYPIPRHDTVYWYQQGPGQDPQFLISFYEKMQSDKGSIPDRFSAQQFSDYHSELNMSSLELGDSALYFCASSLGQGPSGYTFGSGTRLTVV.

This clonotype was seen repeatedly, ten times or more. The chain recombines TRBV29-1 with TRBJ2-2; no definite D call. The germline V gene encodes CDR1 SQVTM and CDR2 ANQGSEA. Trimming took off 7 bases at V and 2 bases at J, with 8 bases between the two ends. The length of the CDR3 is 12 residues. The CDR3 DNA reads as TGCAGCGGCCAAGAAAACACCGGGGAGCTGTTTTTT. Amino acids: CSGQENTGELFF.

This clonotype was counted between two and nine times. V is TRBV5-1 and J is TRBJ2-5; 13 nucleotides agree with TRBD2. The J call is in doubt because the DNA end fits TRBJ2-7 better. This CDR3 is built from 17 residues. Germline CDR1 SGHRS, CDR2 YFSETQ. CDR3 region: CASSLSGTSGASYEQYF. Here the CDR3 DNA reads TGCGCCAGCAGCTTGAGTGGGACTAGCGGGGCCTCCTACGAGCAGTACTTC.

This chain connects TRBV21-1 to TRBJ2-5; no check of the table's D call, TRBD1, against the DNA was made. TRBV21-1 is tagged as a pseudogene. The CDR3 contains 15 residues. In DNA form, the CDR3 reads TGTGCCAGCAGCAAAGAGGTAGCGCCCGTAGAGACCCAGTACTTC. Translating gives CASSKEVAPVETQYF.

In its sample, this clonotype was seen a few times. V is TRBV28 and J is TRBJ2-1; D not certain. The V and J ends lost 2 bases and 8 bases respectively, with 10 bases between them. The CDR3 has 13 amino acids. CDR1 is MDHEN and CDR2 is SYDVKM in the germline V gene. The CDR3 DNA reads TGTGCCAGCAGTTTAGCCGGAGTTGATGAGCAGTTCTTC. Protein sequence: CASSLAGVDEQFF.

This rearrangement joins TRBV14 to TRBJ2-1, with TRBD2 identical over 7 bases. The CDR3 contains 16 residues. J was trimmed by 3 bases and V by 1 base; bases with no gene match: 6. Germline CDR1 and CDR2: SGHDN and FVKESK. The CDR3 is CASSQGLAAHYNEQFF. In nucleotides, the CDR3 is TGTGCCAGCAGCCAAGGGCTAGCGGCGCACTACAATGAGCAGTTCTTC. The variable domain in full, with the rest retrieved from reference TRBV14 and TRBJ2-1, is EAGVTQFPSHSVIEKGQTVTLRCDPISGHDNLYWYRRVMGKEIKFLLHFVKESKQDESGMPNNRFLAERTGGTYSTLKVQPAELEDSGVYFCASSQGLAAHYNEQFFGPGTRLTVL.

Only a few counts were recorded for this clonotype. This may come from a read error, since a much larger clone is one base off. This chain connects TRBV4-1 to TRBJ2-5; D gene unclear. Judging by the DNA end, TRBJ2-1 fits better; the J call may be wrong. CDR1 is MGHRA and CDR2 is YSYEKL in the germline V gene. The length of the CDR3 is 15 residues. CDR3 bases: TGCGCCAGCAGCCAAGATAGACCGTACCAAGAGACCCAGTTCTTC. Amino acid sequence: CASSQDRPYQETQFF.

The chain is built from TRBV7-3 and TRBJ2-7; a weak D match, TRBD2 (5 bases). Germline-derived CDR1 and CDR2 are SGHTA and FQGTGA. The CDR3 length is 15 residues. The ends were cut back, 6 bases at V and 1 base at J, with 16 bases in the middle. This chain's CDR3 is CASSVGADYSYEQYF. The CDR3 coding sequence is TGTGCCAGCAGTGTGGGAGCCGACTATTCCTACGAGCAGTACTTC. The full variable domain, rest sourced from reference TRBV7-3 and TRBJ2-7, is GAGVSQTPSNKVTEKGKYVELRCDPISGHTALYWYRQSLGQGPEFLIYFQGTGAADDSGLPNDRFFAVRPEGSVSTLKIQRTERGDSAVYLCASSVGADYSYEQYFGPGTRLTVT.

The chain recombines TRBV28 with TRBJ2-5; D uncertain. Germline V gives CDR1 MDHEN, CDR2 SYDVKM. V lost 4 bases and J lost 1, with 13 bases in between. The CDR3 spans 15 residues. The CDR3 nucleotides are TGTGCCAGCAGTTCTACAACCTGGGGCCAAGAGACCCAGTACTTC. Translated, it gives CASSSTTWGQETQYF.

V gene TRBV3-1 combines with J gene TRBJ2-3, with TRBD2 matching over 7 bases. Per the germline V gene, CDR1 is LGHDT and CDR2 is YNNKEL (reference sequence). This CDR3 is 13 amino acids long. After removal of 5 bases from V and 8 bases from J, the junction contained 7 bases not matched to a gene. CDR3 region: CASSTQRLATQYF. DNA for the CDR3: TGTGCCAGCAGCACACAACGACTAGCTACGCAGTATTTT.

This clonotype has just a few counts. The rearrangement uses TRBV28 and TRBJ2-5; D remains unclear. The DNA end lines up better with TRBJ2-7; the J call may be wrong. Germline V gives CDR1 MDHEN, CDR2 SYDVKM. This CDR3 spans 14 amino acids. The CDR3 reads CASSLETAVFEQYF. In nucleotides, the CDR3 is TGTGCCAGCAGTTTAGAGACGGCTGTTTTCGAGCAGTACTTC.

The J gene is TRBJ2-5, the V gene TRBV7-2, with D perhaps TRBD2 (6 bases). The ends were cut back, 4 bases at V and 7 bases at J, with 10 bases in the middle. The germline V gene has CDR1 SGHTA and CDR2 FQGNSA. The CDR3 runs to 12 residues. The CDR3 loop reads CASSSTEGTQYF. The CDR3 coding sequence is TGTGCCAGCAGCTCAACGGAGGGGACCCAGTACTTC.

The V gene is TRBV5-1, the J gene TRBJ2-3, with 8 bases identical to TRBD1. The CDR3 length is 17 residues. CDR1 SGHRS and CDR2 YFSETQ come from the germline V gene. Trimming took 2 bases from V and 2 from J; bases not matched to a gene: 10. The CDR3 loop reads CASSLTGTGSNTDTQYF. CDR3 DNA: TGCGCCAGCAGCTTAACCGGGACAGGTTCTAACACAGATACGCAGTATTTT. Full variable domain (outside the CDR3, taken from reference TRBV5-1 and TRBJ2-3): KAGVTQTPRYLIKTRGQQVTLSCSPISGHRSVSWYQQTPGQGLQFLFEYFSETQRNKGNFPGRFSGRQFSNSRSEMNVSTLELGDSALYLCASSLTGTGSNTDTQYFGPGTRLTVL.

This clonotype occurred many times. The chain's CDR3 is CASSLTQSYYEQYF. Here the CDR3 DNA reads TGTGCCAGCAGCTTAACACAGAGTTACTACGAGCAGTACTTC. This chain connects TRBV11-3 to TRBJ2-7; D unclear. With 2 bases removed from V and 3 bases from J, the gap between germline ends came to 11 bases. The length of the CDR3 is 14 residues. Germline assignment: CDR1 SGHNT and CDR2 YENEEA.

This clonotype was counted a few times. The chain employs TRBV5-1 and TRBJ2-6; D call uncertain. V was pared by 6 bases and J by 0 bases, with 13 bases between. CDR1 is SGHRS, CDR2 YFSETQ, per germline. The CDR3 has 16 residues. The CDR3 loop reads CASTSGSTSGANVLTF. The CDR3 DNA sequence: TGCGCCAGCACATCAGGCTCAACCTCTGGGGCCAACGTCCTGACTTTC.

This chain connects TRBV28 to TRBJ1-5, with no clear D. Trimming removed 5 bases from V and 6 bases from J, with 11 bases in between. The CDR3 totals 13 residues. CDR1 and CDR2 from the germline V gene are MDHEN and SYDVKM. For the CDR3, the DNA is TGTGCCAGCAGTGCGACACGGTTTCAGCCCCAGCATTTT. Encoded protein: CASSATRFQPQHF.

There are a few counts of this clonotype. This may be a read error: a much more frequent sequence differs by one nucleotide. The CDR3 DNA sequence: TGTGCCAGCAGTTACTCTTCGGGACTAGACACCTACAATGAGCAGTACTTC. This gives the protein CASSYSSGLDTYNEQYF. V and J are TRBV6-5 and TRBJ2-5, with 8 positions matching TRBD2. The length of the CDR3 is 17 residues. Germline V gives CDR1 MNHEY, CDR2 SVGAGI. J lost 11 bases, V lost 0 bases, and 17 bases had no gene match.

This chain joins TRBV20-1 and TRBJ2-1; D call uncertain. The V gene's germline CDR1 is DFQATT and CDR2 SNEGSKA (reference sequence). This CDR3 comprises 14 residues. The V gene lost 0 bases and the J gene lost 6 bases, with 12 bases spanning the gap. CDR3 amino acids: CSARDLGVTNEQFF. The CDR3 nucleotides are TGCAGTGCTAGAGATCTCGGTGTTACCAATGAGCAGTTCTTC.

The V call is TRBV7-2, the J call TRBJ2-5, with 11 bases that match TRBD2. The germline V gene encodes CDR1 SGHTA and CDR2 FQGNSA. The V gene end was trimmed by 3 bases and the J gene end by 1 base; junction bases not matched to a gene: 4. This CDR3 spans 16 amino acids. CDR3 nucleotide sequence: TGTGCCAGCAGCTTGAGTAGCGGGGGGGCCCAAGAGACCCAGTACTTC. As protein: CASSLSSGGAQETQYF.

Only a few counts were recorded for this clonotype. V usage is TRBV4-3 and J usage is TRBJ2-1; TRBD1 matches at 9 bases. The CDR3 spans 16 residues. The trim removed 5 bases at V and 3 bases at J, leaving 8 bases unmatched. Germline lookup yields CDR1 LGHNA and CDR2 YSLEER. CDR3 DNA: TGCGCCAGCAGCGCCTCCGGGACAGGGTTCTACAATGAGCAGTTCTTC. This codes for CASSASGTGFYNEQFF.

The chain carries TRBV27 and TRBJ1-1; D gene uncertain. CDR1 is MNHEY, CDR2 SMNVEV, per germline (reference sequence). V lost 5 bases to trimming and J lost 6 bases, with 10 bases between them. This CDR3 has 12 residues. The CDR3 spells CASSPTGSEAFF. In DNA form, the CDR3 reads TGTGCCAGCAGTCCGACCGGTTCTGAAGCTTTCTTT.

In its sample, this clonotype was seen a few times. The CDR3 region has the DNA TGCAGTGCTCCCGGGAGGTCGGGCACTGAAGCTTTCTTT. It is translated as CSAPGRSGTEAFF. The rearrangement links TRBV20-1 to TRBJ1-1, with D hard to call. Germline V CDR1 and CDR2: DFQATT, SNEGSKA (reference sequence). This CDR3 has 13 residues. V shed 5 bases and J shed 4 bases, with 14 bases lying between them.

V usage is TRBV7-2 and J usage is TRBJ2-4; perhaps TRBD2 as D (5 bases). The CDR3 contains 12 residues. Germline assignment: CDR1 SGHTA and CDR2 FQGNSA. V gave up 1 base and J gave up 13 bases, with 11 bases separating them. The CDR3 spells CASSLDGWEQYF. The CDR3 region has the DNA TGTGCCAGCAGCTTAGATGGTTGGGAGCAGTACTTC. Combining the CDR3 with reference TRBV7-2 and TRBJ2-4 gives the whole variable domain GAGVSQSPSNKVTEKGKDVELRCDPISGHTALYWYRQSLGQGLEFLIYFQGNSAPDKSGLPSDRFSAERTGGSVSTLTIQRTQQEDSAVYLCASSLDGWEQYFGAGTRLSVL.

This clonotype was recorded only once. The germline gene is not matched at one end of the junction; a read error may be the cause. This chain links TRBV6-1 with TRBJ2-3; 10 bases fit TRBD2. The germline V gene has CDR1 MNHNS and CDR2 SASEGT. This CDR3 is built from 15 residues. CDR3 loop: CASSTISGGADTRYF. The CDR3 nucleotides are TGTGCTAGCAGTACCATCAGCGGGGGGGCAGATACGCGGTATTTT.

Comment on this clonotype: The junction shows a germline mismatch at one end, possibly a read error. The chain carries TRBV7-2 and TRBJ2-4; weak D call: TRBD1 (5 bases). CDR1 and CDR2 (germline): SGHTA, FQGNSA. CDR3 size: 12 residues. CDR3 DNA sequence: TGTGCCGGCAGCCAGACAGCGCACATTCAGTACTTC. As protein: CAGSQTAHIQYF. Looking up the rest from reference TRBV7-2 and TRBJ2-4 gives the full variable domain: GAGVSQSPSNKVTEKGKDVELRCDPISGHTALYWYRQSLGQGLEFLIYFQGNSAPDKSGLPSDRFSAERTGGSVSTLTIQRTQQEDSAVYLCAGSQTAHIQYFGAGTRLSVL.

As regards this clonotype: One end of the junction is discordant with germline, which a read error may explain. The CDR3 DNA is TGTGCCAGTAGTTCTGTAGGGGGCCCCTTCACAGATACGCAGTATTTT. The encoded protein is CASSSVGGPFTDTQYF. This chain links TRBV6-2 or TRBV6-3 with TRBJ2-3; 7 bases align to TRBD1. The length of the CDR3 is 16 residues. Germline V gene sequence: CDR1 MNHEY, CDR2 SVGEGT.